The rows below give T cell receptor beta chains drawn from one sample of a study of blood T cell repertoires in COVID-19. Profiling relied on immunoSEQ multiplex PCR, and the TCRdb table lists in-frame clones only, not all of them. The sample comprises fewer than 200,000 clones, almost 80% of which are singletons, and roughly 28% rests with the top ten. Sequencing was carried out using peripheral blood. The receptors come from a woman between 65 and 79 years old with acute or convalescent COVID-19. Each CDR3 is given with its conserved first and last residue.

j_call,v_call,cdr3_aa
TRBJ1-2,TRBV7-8,CASSLGDRNFYGYTF
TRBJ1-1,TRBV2,CASSAMRTEAFF
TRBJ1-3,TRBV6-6,CASSRDSSGNTIYF
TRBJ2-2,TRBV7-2,CASSLVAGGTGELFF
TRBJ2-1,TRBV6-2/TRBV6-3,CASSARSPNEKFF
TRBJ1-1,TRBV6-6,CASNTGQRSEAFF
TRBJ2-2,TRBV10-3,CAISESGGFLAPTNTGELFF
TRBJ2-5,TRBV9,CASSIHDSGETQYF
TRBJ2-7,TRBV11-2,CASSFVRDRGSSYEQYF
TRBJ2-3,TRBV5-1,CASSVLGRQPDTQYF
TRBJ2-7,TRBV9,CASSRGSYEQYF
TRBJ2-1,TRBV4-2,CASSQEALLAGGREQFF
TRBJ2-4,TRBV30,CAWSGQGNIQYF
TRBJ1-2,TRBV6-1,CASSDRDNGGYTF
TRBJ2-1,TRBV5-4,CASSRNQGGEQFF
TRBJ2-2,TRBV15,CATSRVPTSGKTGELFF
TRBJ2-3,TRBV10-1,CATELGNTQYF
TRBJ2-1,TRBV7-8,CASSPRGASGAPNEQFF
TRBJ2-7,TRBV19,CASSNPGVGSYEQYF
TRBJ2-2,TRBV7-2,CASSLRWGNTGELFF
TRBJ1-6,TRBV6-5,CASSKGTENSPLHF
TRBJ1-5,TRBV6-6,CASSYDSRGNQPQHF
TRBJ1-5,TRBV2,CASRQGNSNQPQHF
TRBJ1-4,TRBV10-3,CAISDRQGTNEKLFF
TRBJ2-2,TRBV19,CASRVTGTNTGELFF
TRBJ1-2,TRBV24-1,CATSESGTGTIFYGYTF
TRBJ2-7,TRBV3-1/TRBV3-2,CASSFSSGPGLRYEQYF
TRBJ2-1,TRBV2,CASSEETSGYNEQFF
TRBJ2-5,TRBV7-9,CASISGAAQETQYF
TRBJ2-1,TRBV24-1,CATGTGTGTYNEQFF
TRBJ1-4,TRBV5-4,CASSAGPGLASTNEKLFF
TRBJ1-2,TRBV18,CASSPYSGQTNYGYTF
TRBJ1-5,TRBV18,CASSPRGAGLQPQHF
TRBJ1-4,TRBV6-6,CASSRGQGGNEKLFF
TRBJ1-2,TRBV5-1,CASSLGGWDYGYTF
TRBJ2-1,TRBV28,CASSYPGASGSLNEQFF
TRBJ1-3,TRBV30,CAWSAEGGNTIYF
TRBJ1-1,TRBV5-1,CASRTTGTGNTEAFF
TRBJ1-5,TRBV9,CASSVGGEPNGPQHF
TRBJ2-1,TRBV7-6,CASSLAGLAGGTEQFF
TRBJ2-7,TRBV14,CASSYQGSYEQYF
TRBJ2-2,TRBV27,CASSLREGLADNTGELFF
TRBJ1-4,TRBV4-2,CASSQDKGNNEKLFF
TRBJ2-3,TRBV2,CASSEGTSGNTDTQYF
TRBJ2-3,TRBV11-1,CASSLVGGTSFITQYF
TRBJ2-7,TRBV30,CAWAPLAGGYEQYF
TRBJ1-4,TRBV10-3,CAISESSPMAGEKLFF
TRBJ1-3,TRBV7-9,CASSLAGQGARGNTIYF